The next 13 T cell receptor beta chains were all read from a single sample in a study of regulatory T cells in long-lasting Graves disease. Time point: newly diagnosed GD, antithyroid drugs for less than 3 months. The TCR library used RNA extracted from PBMCs. Arm-PCR with iRepertoire HTBI primers amplified the CDR3 regions for these TCR beta libraries. In TCRdb, the multiplex PCR reads were re-called with MiXCR into one record per CDR3 protein. The table has some 500,000 distinct CDR3 sequences, roughly 14% seen once. These data also formed part of another study, on T cells in Graves' hyperthyroidism and ophthalmopathy.

The sample was peripheral blood mononuclear cells (PBMCs), taken at new diagnosis, from a patient treated with antithyroid drugs. These receptors originate from a man aged 25-40 years with Graves disease.

This clonotype was observed a handful of times. The chain has TRBV6-1 and TRBJ2-7; 8 bases fit TRBD2. The CDR3 contains 14 residues. Germline-derived CDR1 and CDR2 are MNHNS and SASEGT. The J segment lost 5 bases and the V segment lost 4 bases, leaving 7 bases of the junction unmatched. CDR3 bases: TGTGCCAGCAGTGCAGGGACTAGTAACGACGAGCAGTACTTC. It codes for CASSAGTSNDEQYF.

This clonotype was counted at least ten times. The chain has TRBV3-1 and TRBJ1-5; 7 bases are a match to TRBD1. This CDR3 spans 15 amino acids. Trimming removed 2 bases from V and 7 bases from J; junction bases left unmatched: 8. The germline V gene has CDR1 LGHDT and CDR2 YNNKEL (reference sequence). The CDR3 region has the DNA TGTGCCAGCAGCCAACTTACAGGGGTGGGCCAGCCCCAGCATTTT. Encoded protein: CASSQLTGVGQPQHF.

There are a few counts of this clonotype. The genes are TRBV20-1 and TRBJ1-6; no clear D gene. Germline CDR1 and CDR2: DFQATT and SNEGSKA (reference sequence). V was shortened by 5 bases and J by 0 bases, with 14 bases between the two germline ends. CDR3 size: 16 residues. The CDR3 region has the DNA TGCAGTGCTCAGGACGCTAGGAGCTCCTATAATTCACCCCTCCACTTT. It is translated as CSAQDARSSYNSPLHF.

The chain uses TRBV20-1 and TRBJ2-3, with D perhaps TRBD1 or TRBD2 (6 bases each). V lost 0 bases, J lost 9 bases, and 19 bases lay in between. The CDR3 covers 15 residues. Germline V gives CDR1 DFQATT, CDR2 SNEGSKA (reference sequence). The CDR3 region has the DNA TGCAGTGCTAGAGATTATGGGGGGCCTTGGGGAACGCAGTATTTT. Translation gives CSARDYGGPWGTQYF.

Many counts were recorded for this clonotype. The chain employs TRBV29-1 and TRBJ2-1; D is undetermined. The CDR3 covers 11 residues. V lost 4 bases and J 9 bases, leaving 10 bases between the germline ends. Germline CDR1 is SQVTM and CDR2 is ANQGSEA. CDR3: CSVAIGSEQFF. DNA for the CDR3: TGCAGCGTTGCGATAGGTAGTGAGCAGTTCTTC.

The rearrangement uses TRBV7-9 and TRBJ1-3, with no clear D. The CDR3 length is 13 residues. V was clipped by 8 bases and J by 3 bases, with 11 bases between them. Germline CDR1 and CDR2: SEHNR and FQNEAQ (reference sequence). Written as DNA, the CDR3 is TGTGCCAGCGAACCCCCTAATGGAAACACCATATATTTT. This sequence encodes CASEPPNGNTIYF.

In its sample, this clonotype was seen many times. J is TRBJ1-1 and V is TRBV27, with D possibly matching TRBD1 (6 bases). Germline CDR1 reads MNHEY; CDR2 reads SMNVEV (reference sequence). CDR3 length: 13 amino acids. Trimming pared 6 bases from V and 5 bases from J, leaving 13 bases between. The CDR3, as DNA: TGTGCCAGCAGCCTTACAGGGAGAACTGAAGCTTTCTTT. It specifies CASSLTGRTEAFF.

This clonotype has a count of ten or more. The CDR3, as DNA: TGTGCCACCAGGACAGGATTTCTCACAGATACGCAGTATTTT. It encodes CATRTGFLTDTQYF. The chain employs TRBV15 and TRBJ2-3; D possibly corresponds to TRBD1 (6 bases). Trimming stripped 6 bases from V and 2 bases from J, with 12 bases between. In germline, CDR1 is LNHNV, CDR2 YYDKDF (reference sequence). The CDR3 length is 14 residues.

The J gene is TRBJ2-7, the V gene TRBV19, with D possibly matching TRBD1 (5 bases). This CDR3 is built from 13 residues. V lost 7 bases to trimming and J lost 4 bases, with 14 bases between them. CDR1 is LNHDA and CDR2 is SQIVND in the germline V gene (reference sequence). Here the CDR3 reads CASIGRAPYEQYF. The CDR3 bases are TGTGCCAGTATCGGCAGGGCCCCTTACGAGCAGTACTTC. The full variable domain, its missing parts supplied by reference TRBV19 and TRBJ2-7, is DGGITQSPKYLFRKEGQNVTLSCEQNLNHDAMYWYRQDPGQGLRLIYYSQIVNDFQKGDIAEGYSVSREKKESFPLTVTSAQKNPTAFYLCASIGRAPYEQYFGPGTRLTVT.

At least ten counts were recorded for this clonotype. This chain uses TRBV13 with TRBJ2-1, with a tentative D call TRBD2 (5 bases). CDR3 length: 14 amino acids. V gave up 5 bases and J gave up 0 bases, with 8 bases separating them. The V gene's germline CDR1 is PRHDT and CDR2 FYEKMQ (reference sequence). CDR3 region: CASSEEVSYNEQFF. DNA for the CDR3: TGTGCCAGCAGCGAGGAGGTCTCCTACAATGAGCAGTTCTTC.

This clonotype was seen many times. This sequence joins TRBV3-1 and TRBJ2-1; D perhaps matches TRBD2 (6 bases). Germline lookup yields CDR1 LGHDT and CDR2 YNNKEL (reference sequence). This CDR3 has 17 amino acids. The V gene lost 2 bases and the J gene lost 7 bases, with 21 bases spanning the gap. The chain's CDR3 is CASSQHLERTKKNEQFF. The CDR3 coding sequence is TGTGCCAGCAGCCAACACCTAGAGAGGACTAAGAAGAATGAGCAGTTCTTC.

In its sample, this clonotype was seen many times. The chain uses TRBV2 and TRBJ2-2, with D unclear. V lost 8 bases, J lost 1 base, and 5 bases lay in between. CDR3 length: 12 amino acids. Per the germline V gene, CDR1 is SNHLY and CDR2 is FYNNEI. The chain's CDR3 is CASPRNTGELFF. CDR3 coding DNA: TGTGCCAGCCCCAGGAACACCGGGGAGCTGTTTTTT. Looking up the rest from reference TRBV2 and TRBJ2-2 gives the full variable domain: EPEVTQTPSHQVTQMGQEVILRCVPISNHLYFYWYRQILGQKVEFLVSFYNNEISEKSEIFDDQFSVERPDGSNFTLKIRSTKLEDSAMYFCASPRNTGELFFGEGSRLTVL.

The gene calls are TRBV5-4 and TRBJ2-1; 9 bases line up with TRBD1. Trimming cost V 4 bases and J 2 bases; bases outside gene matches: 10. Per the germline V gene, CDR1 is SGHNT and CDR2 is YYREEE (reference sequence). This CDR3 has 17 residues. The CDR3 coding sequence is TGTGCCAGCAGCGGGACAGGGTCCGCTGTCCCCTACAATGAGCAGTTCTTC. Protein: CASSGTGSAVPYNEQFF.